This entry is about one TCR beta chain. The antigen is unknown. In TCRdb, the reads were re-called with MiXCR into one record per CDR3 protein. The sample holds about 110,000 distinct CDR3 sequences, around 45% seen once. This specimen belongs to a study of T cell repertoires in cytomegalovirus infection. Turning to the study itself: TCR beta signatures that were public indicated CMV infection and matching HLA type.

Study-wide points: The ex vivo response was dominated by HLA-C-restricted CMV-specific TCR beta clonotypes.

The sequence came from a human donor in good health (CMV status not recorded). Some clones in this sample may be carry-over from other donors' samples. Sequenced material: CD8+ T cells from cultured PBMCs, taken from culture after CMV antigen stimulation.

CDR3 protein: CSAGEGPATDTQYF. The CDR3 DNA reads as TGCAGCGCCGGTGAAGGGCCGGCCACAGATACGCAGTATTTT. This chain joins TRBV29-1 and TRBJ2-3; unclear D gene. Germline CDR1 reads SQVTM; CDR2 reads ANQGSEA. The length of the CDR3 is 14 residues. The ends were cut back, 7 bases at V and 2 bases at J, with 16 bases in the middle.